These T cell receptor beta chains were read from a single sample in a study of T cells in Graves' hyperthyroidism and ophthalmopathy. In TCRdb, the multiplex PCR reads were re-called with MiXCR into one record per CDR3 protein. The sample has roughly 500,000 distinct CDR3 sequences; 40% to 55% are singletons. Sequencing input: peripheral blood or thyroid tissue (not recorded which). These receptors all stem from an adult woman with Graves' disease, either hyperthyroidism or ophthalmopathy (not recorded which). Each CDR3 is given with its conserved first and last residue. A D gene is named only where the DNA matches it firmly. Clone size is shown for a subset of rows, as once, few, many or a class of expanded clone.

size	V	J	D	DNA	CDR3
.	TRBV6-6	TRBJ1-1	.	TGTGCCAGCGGGGACTTCATGAACACTGAAGCTTTCTTT	CASGDFMNTEAFF
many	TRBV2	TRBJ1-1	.	TGTGCCAGCGGCGTGGGCCCAGGGAAGGCTTTCTTT	CASGVGPGKAFF
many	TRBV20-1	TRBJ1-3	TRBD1	TGCAGTGCCGAGGACAGGGCCTCTGGAAACACCATATATTTT	CSAEDRASGNTIYF
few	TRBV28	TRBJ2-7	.	TGTGCCAGCAGCCCCGGACAGTCCGACTACGAGCAGTACTTC	CASSPGQSDYEQYF
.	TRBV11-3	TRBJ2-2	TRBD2	TGTGCCAGCAGCCCCACTAGCGGGAGCGGCGGGGAGCTGTTTTTT	CASSPTSGSGGELFF
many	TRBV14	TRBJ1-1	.	TGTGCCAGCAGCCTCGAAAGTCGCACTGAAGCTTTCTTT	CASSLESRTEAFF
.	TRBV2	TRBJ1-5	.	TGTGCCAGCAGTGGGCCAGGGCACGGAGGGACCCAGCATTTT	CASSGPGHGGTQHF
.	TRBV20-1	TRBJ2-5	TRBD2	TGCAGTGCGGCCGGGACTAGCGGGGGATACCAAGAGACCCAGTACTTC	CSAAGTSGGYQETQYF
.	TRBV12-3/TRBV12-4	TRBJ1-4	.	TGTGCCAGCTCCCCGGGAGGGGGAAGAGAAAAACTGTTTTTT	CASSPGGGREKLFF
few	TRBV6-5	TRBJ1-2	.	TGTGCCAGTGGCCGGGCGGATGGCTACACCTTC	CASGRADGYTF
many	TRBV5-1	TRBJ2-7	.	TGCGCCAGCAGTCTAAGCTTCCCGGGGGAGCAGTACTTC	CASSLSFPGEQYF
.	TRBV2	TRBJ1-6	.	TGTGCCAGCAGTGCTAAGGACGGGAATTCACCCCTCCACTTT	CASSAKDGNSPLHF
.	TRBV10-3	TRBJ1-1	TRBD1	TGTGCCATCAAGGGACAGGGGACAGGAAACACTGAAGCTTTCTTT	CAIKGQGTGNTEAFF
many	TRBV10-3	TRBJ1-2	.	TGTGCCATCAGTGAGCGGGACTATGGCTACACCTTC	CAISERDYGYTF
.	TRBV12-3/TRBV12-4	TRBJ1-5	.	TGTGCCAGCAGTTTAGAGAGCGTCCTCAATCAGCCCCAGCATTTT	CASSLESVLNQPQHF
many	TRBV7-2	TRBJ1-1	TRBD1	TGTGCCAGCAGCCCCCGGGCAGGGGGCACTGAAGCTTTCTTT	CASSPRAGGTEAFF
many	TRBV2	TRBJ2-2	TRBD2	TGTGCCAGCAGTGAGGGTAGCGGGAGATTGTCCGGGGAGCTGTTTTTT	CASSEGSGRLSGELFF
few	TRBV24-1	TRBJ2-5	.	TGTGCCACCAGTGCCCCCGCCGAGGGTGGGGAGACCCAGTACTTC	CATSAPAEGGETQYF
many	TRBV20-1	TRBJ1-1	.	TGCAGTGCTAGAGATCTTGTTGAAGCTTTCTTT	CSARDLVEAFF
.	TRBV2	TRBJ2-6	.	TGTGCCAGCAGTGCGGTGACAGGATCTGGGGCCAACGTCCTGACTTTC	CASSAVTGSGANVLTF
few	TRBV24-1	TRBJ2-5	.	TGTGCCACCAGTGATTCGTTGTCGAGGGCCCAGTACTTC	CATSDSLSRAQYF
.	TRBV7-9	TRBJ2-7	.	TGTGCCAGCAGCCGAGACGCACCGCTAACCTACGAGCAGTACTTC	CASSRDAPLTYEQYF
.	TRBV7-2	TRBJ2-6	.	TGTGCCGGCAGGTTGAGCTCTGGGGCCAACGTCCTGACTTTC	CAGRLSSGANVLTF
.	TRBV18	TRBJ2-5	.	TGTGCCAGCTCACCATGGGCCAGGGAAGAGACCCAGTACTTC	CASSPWAREETQYF
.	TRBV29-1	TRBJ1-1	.	TGCAGCGTTGTGGGGACGAACACTGAAGCTTTCTTT	CSVVGTNTEAFF
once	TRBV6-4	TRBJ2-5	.	TGTGCCAGCAGTGACCCGGGACTCCAAGAGACCCAGTACTTC	CASSDPGLQETQYF
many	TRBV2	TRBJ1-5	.	TGTGCCAGCAGTGATTGGGCAGGGGATCAGCCCCAGCATTTT	CASSDWAGDQPQHF
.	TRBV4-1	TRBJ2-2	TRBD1	TGCGCCAGCAGCCGATCAGCCCCGGGACAGGGGCTTTCGGGGGAGCTGTTTTTT	CASSRSAPGQGLSGELFF
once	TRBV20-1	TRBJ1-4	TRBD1	TGCAGTGCCCGAGGACAGGCTAATGAAAAGCTGTTTTTT	CSARGQANEKLFF
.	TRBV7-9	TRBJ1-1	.	TGTGCCAGCAGCCACCGGGGGGGTGACACATTTTACACTGAAGCTTTCTTT	CASSHRGGDTFYTEAFF
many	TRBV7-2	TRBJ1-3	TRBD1	TGTGCCAGCAGCCCGACAGGGGGTGGTGGAAACACCATATATTTT	CASSPTGGGGNTIYF
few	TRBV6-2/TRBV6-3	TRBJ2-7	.	TGTGCCAGCAGTTTAGGACAGCGGGTTTACGAGCAGTACTTC	CASSLGQRVYEQYF
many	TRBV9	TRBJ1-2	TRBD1	TGTGCCAGCAGACCTCCAGGGGGCAACTATGGCTACACCTTC	CASRPPGGNYGYTF
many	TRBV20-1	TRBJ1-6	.	TGCAGTGCTAGACTTCCTATGGGTTCACCCCTCCACTTT	CSARLPMGSPLHF
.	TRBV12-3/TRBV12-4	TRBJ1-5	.	TGTGCCAGCAGTTTAGCCCTTCAGCCCCAGCATTTT	CASSLALQPQHF
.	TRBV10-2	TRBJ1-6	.	TGCGCCAGCAGTGAGCTGGATAATTCACCCCTCCACTTT	CASSELDNSPLHF
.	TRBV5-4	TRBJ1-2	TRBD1	TGTGCCAGCAGTCACCCGGGACAGCCCTATGGCTACACCTTC	CASSHPGQPYGYTF
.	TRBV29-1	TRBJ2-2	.	TGCAGCGCCCCTGCGGGACCCGGGGAGCTGTTTTTT	CSAPAGPGELFF
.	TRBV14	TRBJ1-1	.	TGTGCCAGCAGCCAAAAGTTGACAGGTGACGAGATGAACACTGAAGCTTTCTTT	CASSQKLTGDEMNTEAFF
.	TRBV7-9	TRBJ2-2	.	TGTGCCAGCGTCACTTATCCCCGGAACACCGGGGAGCTGTTTTTT	CASVTYPRNTGELFF
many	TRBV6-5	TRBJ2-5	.	TGTGCCAGCAGTTACGCGGGGGCCCAAGAGACCCAGTACTTC	CASSYAGAQETQYF
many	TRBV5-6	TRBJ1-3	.	TGTGCCAGCAGCAAGGGGTACGGGACAAGACCTGGAAACACCATATATTTT	CASSKGYGTRPGNTIYF
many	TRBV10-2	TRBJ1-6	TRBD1	TGCGCCAGCACCCTAGGACAGGGCGTATCGATCTCACCCCTCCACTTT	CASTLGQGVSISPLHF
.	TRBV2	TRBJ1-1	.	TGTGCCAGCAGTGACCCCAGAGGGAGGATGAACACTGAAGCTTTCTTT	CASSDPRGRMNTEAFF
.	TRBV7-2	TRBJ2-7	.	TGTGCCAGCAGCCCCGATAGCGCTACCTACGAGCAGTACTTC	CASSPDSATYEQYF
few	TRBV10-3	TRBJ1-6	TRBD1	TGTGCCATCAGACAGGGGGAGAGCTCCTATAATTCACCCCTCCACTTT	CAIRQGESSYNSPLHF
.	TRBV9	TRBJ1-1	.	TGTGCCAGCAGCCCATGGACGGAGGGAACTGAAGCTTTCTTT	CASSPWTEGTEAFF
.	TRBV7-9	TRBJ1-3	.	TGTGCCAGCTGGGGAATCATAACTGGAAACACCATATATTTT	CASWGIITGNTIYF
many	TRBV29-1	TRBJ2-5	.	TGCAGCGTTGATAGGGGGTGGGGAGAGACCCAGTACTTC	CSVDRGWGETQYF
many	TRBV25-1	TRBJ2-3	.	TGTGCCAGCAGTGAATCCAGTCCTAGCACAGATACGCAGTATTTT	CASSESSPSTDTQYF
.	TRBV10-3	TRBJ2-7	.	TGTGCCGTCAGTGCCTTAGACGAGCAGTACTTC	CAVSALDEQYF
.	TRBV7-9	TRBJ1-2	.	TGTGCCAGCAGCCGATCCGGGGAAGGCTACACCTTC	CASSRSGEGYTF
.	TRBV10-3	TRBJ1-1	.	TGTGCCATCAGCGTGGGCCCCCTTCGAGGAGCTTTCTTT	CAISVGPLRGAFF
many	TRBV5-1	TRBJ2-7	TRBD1	TGCGCCAGCAGCTTGCTACAGGACAGGGAGCAGTACTTC	CASSLLQDREQYF